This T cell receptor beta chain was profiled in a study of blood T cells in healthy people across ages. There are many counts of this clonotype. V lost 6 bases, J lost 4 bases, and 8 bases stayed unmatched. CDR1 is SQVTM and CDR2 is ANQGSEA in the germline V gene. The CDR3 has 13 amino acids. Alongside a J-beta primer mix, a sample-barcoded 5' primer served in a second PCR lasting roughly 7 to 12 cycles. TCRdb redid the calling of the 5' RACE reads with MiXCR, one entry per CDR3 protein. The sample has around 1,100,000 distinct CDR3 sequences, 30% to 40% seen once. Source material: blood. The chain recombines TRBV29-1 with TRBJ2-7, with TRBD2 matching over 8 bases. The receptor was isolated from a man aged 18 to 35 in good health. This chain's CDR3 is CSVVLAENYEQYF. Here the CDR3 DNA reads TGCAGCGTCGTACTAGCGGAGAATTACGAGCAGTACTTC.